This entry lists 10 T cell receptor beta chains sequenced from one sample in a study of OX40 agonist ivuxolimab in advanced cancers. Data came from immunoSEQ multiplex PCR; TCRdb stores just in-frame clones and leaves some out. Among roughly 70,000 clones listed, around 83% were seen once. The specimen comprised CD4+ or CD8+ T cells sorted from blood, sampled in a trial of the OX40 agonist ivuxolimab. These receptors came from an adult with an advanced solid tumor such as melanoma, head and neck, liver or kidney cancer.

The CDR3 protein is CASSQLAGGNNEQFF. The CDR3 coding sequence is TGCGCCAGCAGCCAACTAGCGGGGGGAAACAATGAGCAGTTCTTC. This rearrangement joins TRBV5-1 to TRBJ2-1; 12 nucleotides align to TRBD2. This CDR3 is built from 15 residues. CDR1 and CDR2 from the germline V gene are SGHRS and YFSETQ. Losses at the gene ends were 4 bases for V and 5 bases for J; bases not matched to a gene: 4.

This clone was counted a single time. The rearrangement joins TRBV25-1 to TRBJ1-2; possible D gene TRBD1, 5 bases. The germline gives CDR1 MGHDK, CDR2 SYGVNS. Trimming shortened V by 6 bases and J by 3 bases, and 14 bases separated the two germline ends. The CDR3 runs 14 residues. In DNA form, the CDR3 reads TGTGCCAGCAGCCCTCAGGGAAATCACTATGGCTACACCTTC. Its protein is CASSPQGNHYGYTF.

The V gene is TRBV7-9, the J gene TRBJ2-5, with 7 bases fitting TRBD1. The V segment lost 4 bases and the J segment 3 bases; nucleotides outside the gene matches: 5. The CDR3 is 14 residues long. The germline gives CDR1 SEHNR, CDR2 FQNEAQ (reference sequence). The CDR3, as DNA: TGTGCCAGCAGCTCGGGACAGCAGGAAGAGACCCAGTACTTC. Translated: CASSSGQQEETQYF.

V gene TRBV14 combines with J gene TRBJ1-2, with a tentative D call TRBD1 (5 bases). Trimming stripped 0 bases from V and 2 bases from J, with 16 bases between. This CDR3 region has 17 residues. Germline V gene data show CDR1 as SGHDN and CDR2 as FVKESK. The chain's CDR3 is CASSQEKMGTLNYGYTF. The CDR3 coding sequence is TGTGCCAGCAGCCAAGAGAAGATGGGGACGCTAAACTATGGCTACACCTTC.

The CDR3 nucleotides read TGTGCCTGGGCCGTAGGGTGGGATTCACCCCTCCACTTT. This gives the protein CAWAVGWDSPLHF. The gene calls are TRBV30 and TRBJ1-6; no reliable D call. This CDR3 region has 13 residues. V was cut by 5 bases and J by 8 bases, with 13 bases left in between. The germline gives CDR1 GTSNPN, CDR2 SVGIG (reference sequence).

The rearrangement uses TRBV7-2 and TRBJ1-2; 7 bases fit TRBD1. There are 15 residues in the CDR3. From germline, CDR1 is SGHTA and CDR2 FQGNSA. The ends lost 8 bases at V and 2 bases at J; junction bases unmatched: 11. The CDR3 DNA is TGTGCCAGCGCGCCGTGGGACAGCGTCAACTATGGCTACACCTTC. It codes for CASAPWDSVNYGYTF.

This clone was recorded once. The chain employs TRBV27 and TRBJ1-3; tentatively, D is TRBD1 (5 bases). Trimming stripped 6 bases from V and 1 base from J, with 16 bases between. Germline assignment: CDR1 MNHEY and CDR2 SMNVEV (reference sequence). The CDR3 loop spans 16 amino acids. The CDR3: CASSPLGGASGNTIYF. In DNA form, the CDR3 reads TGTGCCAGCAGCCCTTTGGGCGGGGCTTCTGGAAACACCATATATTTT.

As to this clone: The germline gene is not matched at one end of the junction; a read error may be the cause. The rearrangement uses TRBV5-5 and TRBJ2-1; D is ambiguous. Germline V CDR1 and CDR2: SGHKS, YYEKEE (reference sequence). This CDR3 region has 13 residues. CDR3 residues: CASSSDSHNEQFF. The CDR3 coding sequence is TGTGCCAGCAGCTCCGACTCCCACAATGAGCAGTTCTTC.

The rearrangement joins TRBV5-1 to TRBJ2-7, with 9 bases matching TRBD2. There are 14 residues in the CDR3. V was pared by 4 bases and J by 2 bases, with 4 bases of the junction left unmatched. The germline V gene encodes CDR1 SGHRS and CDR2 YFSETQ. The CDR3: CASSPGTSPYEQYF. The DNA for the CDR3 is TGCGCCAGCAGCCCCGGGACTAGCCCCTACGAGCAGTACTTC.

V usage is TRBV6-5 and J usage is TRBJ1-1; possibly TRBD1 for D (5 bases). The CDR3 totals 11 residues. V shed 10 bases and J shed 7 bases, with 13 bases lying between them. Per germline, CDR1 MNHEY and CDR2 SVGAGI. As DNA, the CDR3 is TGTGCCACCACATTGGGGCTTGAAGCTTTCTTT. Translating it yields CATTLGLEAFF.